The 9 T cell receptor beta chains below all came from one sample that was sequenced in a study of cytomegalovirus exposure and HLA in healthy donors. The PCR contained 60 Vbeta and 13 Jbeta primers. Sequencing was performed with immunoSEQ multiplex PCR; in TCRdb, only in-frame clones are kept and a portion is missing. The sample contains roughly 190,000 clones, 75% to 85% of which appear only once. Source material: PBMCs. The origin of the receptors is a woman aged 18-35 years in good health and CMV-seronegative.

V usage is TRBV6-5 and J usage is TRBJ2-2; D might be TRBD1 (6 bases). The germline V gene encodes CDR1 MNHEY and CDR2 SVGAGI. V dropped 4 bases and J dropped 1 base, with 10 bases sitting between them. The CDR3 spans 15 residues. CDR3 loop: CASSFDRRNTGELFF. The CDR3 coding sequence is TGTGCCAGCAGTTTCGACAGGAGGAACACCGGGGAGCTGTTTTTT.

J is TRBJ2-1 and V is TRBV29-1; 14 bases match TRBD2. Germline assignment: CDR1 SQVTM and CDR2 ANQGSEA. This CDR3 contains 19 residues. After removal of 4 bases from V and 4 bases from J, the junction contained 15 bases not matched to a gene. DNA for the CDR3: TGCAGCGTTGTTCCCACTGGACTAGCGGGGGGTACTAATTACAATGAGCAGTTCTTC. Its translation is CSVVPTGLAGGTNYNEQFF.

The chain joins TRBV6-1 to TRBJ1-3; 8 bases are shared with TRBD1. There are 17 residues in the CDR3. Germline V gene lookup returns CDR1 MNHNS and CDR2 SASEGT. V lost 1 base, J lost 0 bases, and 5 bases stayed unmatched. The CDR3 protein is CASSEGAGGFSGNTIYF. CDR3 coding DNA: TGTGCCAGCAGTGAAGGGGCAGGGGGCTTCTCTGGAAACACCATATATTTT.

J is TRBJ2-7 and V is TRBV19; D ambiguous. Germline V CDR1 and CDR2: LNHDA, SQIVND (reference sequence). V shed 6 bases and J shed 2 bases, with 11 bases lying between them. The CDR3 is 13 residues long. CDR3 in DNA: TGTGCCAGTAGCGTCGGCAGGACCTACGAGCAGTACTTC. It is translated as CASSVGRTYEQYF.

The chain carries TRBV19 and TRBJ1-3; no definite D call. CDR1 LNHDA and CDR2 SQIVND come from the germline V gene (reference sequence). The CDR3 totals 15 residues. Trimming took 7 bases from V and 0 from J, leaving 13 bases between them. CDR3: CASTQSRNSGNTIYF. The CDR3 nucleotides read TGTGCCAGTACCCAATCCAGAAACTCTGGAAACACCATATATTTT.

The table lists this clone with a count of one. V and J are TRBV5-1 and TRBJ2-5; D possibly corresponds to TRBD2 (6 bases). The length of the CDR3 is 14 residues. V was trimmed by 4 bases and J by 5 bases, leaving 15 bases between them. Looked up from germline, CDR1 is SGHRS and CDR2 is YFSETQ. This CDR3 is CASSRDSPLETQYF. CDR3 nucleotides: TGCGCCAGCAGCCGGGACTCCCCGCTGGAGACCCAGTACTTC.

This clone was counted between two and nine times. The CDR3 sequence is CASSWTGMNTGELFF. The CDR3 coding sequence is TGTGCCAGCAGCTGGACAGGGATGAACACCGGGGAGCTGTTTTTT. V gene TRBV5-4 combines with J gene TRBJ2-2, with 8 bases that match TRBD1. The CDR3 is 15 residues long. Looked up from germline, CDR1 is SGHNT and CDR2 is YYREEE (reference sequence). The junction had 2 bases not matched to a gene; V was cut back by 3 bases and J by 1 base.

This chain joins TRBV11-3 and TRBJ2-2; maybe TRBD1 (6 bases). V dropped 4 bases and J dropped 6 bases, with 9 bases sitting between them. Germline loops: CDR1 SGHNT, CDR2 YENEEA. The CDR3 spans 13 residues. The CDR3 sequence: CASSYRDPGELFF. For the CDR3, the DNA is TGTGCCAGCAGCTACAGGGACCCCGGGGAGCTGTTTTTT.

The chain joins TRBV9 to TRBJ1-2; no firm D call. V was pared by 0 bases and J by 4 bases, with 13 bases between. The germline V gene encodes CDR1 SGDLS and CDR2 YYNGEE. The CDR3 totals 15 residues. The CDR3 loop is CASSVDPGELYGYTF. The CDR3 nucleotides read TGTGCCAGCAGCGTAGACCCCGGGGAGCTCTATGGCTACACCTTC.